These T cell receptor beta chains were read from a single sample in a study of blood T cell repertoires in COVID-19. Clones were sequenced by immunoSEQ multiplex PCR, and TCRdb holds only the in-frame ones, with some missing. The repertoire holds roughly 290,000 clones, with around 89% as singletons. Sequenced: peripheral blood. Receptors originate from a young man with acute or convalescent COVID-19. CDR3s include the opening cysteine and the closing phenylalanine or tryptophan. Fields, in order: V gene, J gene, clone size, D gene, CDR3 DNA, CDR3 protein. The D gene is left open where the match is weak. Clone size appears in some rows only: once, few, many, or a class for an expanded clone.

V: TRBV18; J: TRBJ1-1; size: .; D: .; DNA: TGTGCCAGCTCACCTGATAACCCCGGGGTAGCTTTCTTT; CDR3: CASSPDNPGVAFF
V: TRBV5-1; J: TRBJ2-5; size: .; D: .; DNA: TGCGCCAGCAGCTTGGATACAGTTGAGACCCAGTACTTC; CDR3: CASSLDTVETQYF
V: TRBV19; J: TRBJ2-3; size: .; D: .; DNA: TGTGCCAGTAGTATAGCTTTGACTAGCACAGATACGCAGTATTTT; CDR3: CASSIALTSTDTQYF
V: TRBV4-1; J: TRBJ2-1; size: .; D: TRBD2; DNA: TGCGCCAGCAGCCAAGATTCTAGCGGGGGGGGCTACAATGAGCAGTTCTTC; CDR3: CASSQDSSGGGYNEQFF
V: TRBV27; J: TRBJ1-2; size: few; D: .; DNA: TGTGCCAGCAGTCCCAACAGGGCCGATGGCTACACCTTC; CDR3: CASSPNRADGYTF
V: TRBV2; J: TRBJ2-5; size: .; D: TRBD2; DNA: TGTGCCAGCAGGAGGACTAGCACGGAGACCCAGTACTTC; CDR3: CASRRTSTETQYF
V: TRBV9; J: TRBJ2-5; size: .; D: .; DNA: TGTGCCAGCAGCGTAGCTCCCCAGAAAGAGACCCAGTACTTC; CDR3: CASSVAPQKETQYF
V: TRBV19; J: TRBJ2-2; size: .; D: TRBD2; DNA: TGTGCCAGTAGAGTAGCGGGAGTGAACACCGGGGAGCTGTTTTTT; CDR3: CASRVAGVNTGELFF
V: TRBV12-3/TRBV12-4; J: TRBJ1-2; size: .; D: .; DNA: TGTGCCAGCAGGAGAGGGTACAATGGCTACACCTTC; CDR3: CASRRGYNGYTF
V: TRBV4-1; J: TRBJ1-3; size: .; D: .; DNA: TGCGCCAGCAGCCAAAACGGCGGGGGCATTTCTTATGGAAACACCATATATTTT; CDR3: CASSQNGGGISYGNTIYF
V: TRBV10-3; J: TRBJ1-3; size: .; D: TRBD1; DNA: TGTGCCATCAGTGAGAGACAGGGGTACTCTGGAAACACCATATATTTT; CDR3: CAISERQGYSGNTIYF
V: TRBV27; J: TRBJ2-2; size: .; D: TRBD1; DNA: TGTGCCAGCAGTTTATCGAAAATAACGACCCAGGGGGCGGCTCTGGAACTGTTTTTT; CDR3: CASSLSKITTQGAALELFF
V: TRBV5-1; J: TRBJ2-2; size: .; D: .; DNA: TGCGCCAGCAGGTCGAGGATGGTGAACACCGGGGAGCTGTTTTTT; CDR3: CASRSRMVNTGELFF
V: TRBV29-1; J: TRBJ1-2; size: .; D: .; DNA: TGCAGCGTTGACAGGACTAACTATGGCTACACCTTC; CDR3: CSVDRTNYGYTF
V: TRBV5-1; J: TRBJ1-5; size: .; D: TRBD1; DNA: TGCGCCAGCAGCCCGGGACAGGGAAATCAGCCCCAGCATTTT; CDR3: CASSPGQGNQPQHF
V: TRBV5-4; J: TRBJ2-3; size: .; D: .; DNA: TGTGCCAGCAGCCCCTTCGTGGAGACTAGCACAGATACGCAGTATTTT; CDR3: CASSPFVETSTDTQYF
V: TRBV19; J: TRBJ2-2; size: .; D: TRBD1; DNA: TGTGCCAGTAGTCAACGTCCGGACAGGGCCTCCACCGGGGAGCTGTTTTTT; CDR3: CASSQRPDRASTGELFF
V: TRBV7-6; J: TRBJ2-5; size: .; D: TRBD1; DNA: TGTGCCAGCAGCTTAGGGACGGGACAGCAAGAGACCCAGTACTTC; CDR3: CASSLGTGQQETQYF
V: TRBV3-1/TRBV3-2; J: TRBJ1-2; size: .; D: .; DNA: TGTGCCAGCAGCCAAGGCCGACTGGAGGACTATGGCTACACCTTC; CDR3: CASSQGRLEDYGYTF
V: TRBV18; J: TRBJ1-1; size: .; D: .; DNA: TGTGCCAGCTCACCAACCGGGACAACCTACGAAGCTTTCTTT; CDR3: CASSPTGTTYEAFF
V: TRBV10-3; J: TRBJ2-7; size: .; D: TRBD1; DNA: TGTGCCATCAGACCACAGGGGGCCCACGAGCAGTACTTC; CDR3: CAIRPQGAHEQYF
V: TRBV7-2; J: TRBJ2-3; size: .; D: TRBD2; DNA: TGTGCCAGCAGCTTAGTTTTGCGGGGGGGCCGCAATCCAGATACGCAGTATTTT; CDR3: CASSLVLRGGRNPDTQYF
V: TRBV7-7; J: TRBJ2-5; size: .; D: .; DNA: TGTGCTAGCAGCCGGGGGGGGACAGAAGAGACCCAGTACTTC; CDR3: CASSRGGTEETQYF
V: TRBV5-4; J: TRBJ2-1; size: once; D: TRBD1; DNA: TGTGCCAGCAAACTGGACAGGGGTTCCTACAATGAGCAGTTCTTC; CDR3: CASKLDRGSYNEQFF
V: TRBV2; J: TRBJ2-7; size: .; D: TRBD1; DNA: TGTGCCAGCAGTGAAGCGCTTCAGGGACAGGGGGGGCCCTACGAGCAGTACTTC; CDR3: CASSEALQGQGGPYEQYF
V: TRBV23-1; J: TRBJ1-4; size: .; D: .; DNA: TGCGCCTTGGAGGCCTGCGAAAAACTGTTTTTT; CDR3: CALEACEKLFF
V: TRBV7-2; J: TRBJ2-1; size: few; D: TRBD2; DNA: TGTGCCAGCAGCTTCACCGGGACTACCAATGAGCAGTTCTTC; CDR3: CASSFTGTTNEQFF
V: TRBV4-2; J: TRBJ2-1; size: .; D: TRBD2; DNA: TGTGCCAGCAGCGCTACGACTAGCGGGGGGAGGGATGAGCAGTTCTTC; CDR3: CASSATTSGGRDEQFF
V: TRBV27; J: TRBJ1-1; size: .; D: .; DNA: TGTGCCAGCAGTTTAAATGGCGGGGGCACTGAAGCTTTCTTT; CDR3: CASSLNGGGTEAFF
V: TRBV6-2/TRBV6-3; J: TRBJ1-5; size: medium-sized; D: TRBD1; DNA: TGTGCCAGCAGTTCGGGACAGGGGATCTGGAGCAATCAGCCCCAGCATTTT; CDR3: CASSSGQGIWSNQPQHF
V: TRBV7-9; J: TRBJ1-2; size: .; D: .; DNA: TGTGCCAGCAGCTTAGTTGTTGACAGCCGCTACACCTTC; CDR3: CASSLVVDSRYTF
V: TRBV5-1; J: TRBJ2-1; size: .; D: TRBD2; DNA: TGCGCCAGCAGCGGATTCCTAGCGGGGGGGACCTACAATGAGCAGTTCTTC; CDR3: CASSGFLAGGTYNEQFF
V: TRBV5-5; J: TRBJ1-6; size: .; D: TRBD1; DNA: TGTGCCAGCAGCTTGGGTGGGACAGGTGGGACAAATTCACCCCTCCACTTT; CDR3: CASSLGGTGGTNSPLHF
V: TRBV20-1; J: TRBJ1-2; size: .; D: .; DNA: TGCAGTGCTAGTCGTGCGACTGACGCCCTAATCTTC; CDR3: CSASRATDALIF
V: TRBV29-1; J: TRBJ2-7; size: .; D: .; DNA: TGCAGCGTAGGACAACAGCGCTACGAGCAGTACTTC; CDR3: CSVGQQRYEQYF
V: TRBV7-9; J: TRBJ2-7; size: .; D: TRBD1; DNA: TGTGCCAGCAGCACGGGACAGCGATTGACCTACGAGCAGTACTTC; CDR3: CASSTGQRLTYEQYF
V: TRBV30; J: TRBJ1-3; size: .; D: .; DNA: TGTGCCTGGACCCTGAGCTCTGGAAACACCATATATTTT; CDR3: CAWTLSSGNTIYF
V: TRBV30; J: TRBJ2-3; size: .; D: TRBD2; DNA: TGTGCCTGGGTAAGGGCGGGAGGAGCGGATACGCAGTATTTT; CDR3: CAWVRAGGADTQYF
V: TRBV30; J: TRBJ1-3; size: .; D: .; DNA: TGTGCCTGGAGTCAGGGAAACTCTGGAAACACCATATATTTT; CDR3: CAWSQGNSGNTIYF
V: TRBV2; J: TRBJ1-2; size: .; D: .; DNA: TGTGCCAGCAGTGGAAGCGCAGGGGTTTCTCCCACCTTC; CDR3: CASSGSAGVSPTF
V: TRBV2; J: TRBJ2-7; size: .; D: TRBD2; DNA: TGTGCCAGCAGCCCCTCGGGACTAGTGCGGAGGGAGCAGTACTTC; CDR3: CASSPSGLVRREQYF
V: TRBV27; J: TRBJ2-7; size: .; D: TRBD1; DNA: TGTGCCAGCAGTTTCTCGGTCGGACAGGGGCGGGGGGAGCAGTACTTC; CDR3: CASSFSVGQGRGEQYF
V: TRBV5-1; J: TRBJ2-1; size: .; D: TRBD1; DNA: TGCGCCAGCAGCCTCTGGACAGGGAAACTTTACAATGAGCAGTTCTTC; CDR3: CASSLWTGKLYNEQFF
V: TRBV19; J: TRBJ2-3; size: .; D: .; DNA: TGTGCCAGTAGTACGTCTCCAATGGGCCCAGATACGCAGTATTTT; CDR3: CASSTSPMGPDTQYF
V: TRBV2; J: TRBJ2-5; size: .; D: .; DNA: TGTGCCAGCAGCTATCAGGGGACCCAGTACTTC; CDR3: CASSYQGTQYF
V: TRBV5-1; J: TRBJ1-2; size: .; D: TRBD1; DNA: TGCGCCAGCAGCTCCCGACAGGGGGCTGCCTATGGCTACACCTTC; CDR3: CASSSRQGAAYGYTF
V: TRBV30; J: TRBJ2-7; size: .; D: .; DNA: TGTGCCTGGAGTAGTACAGGGAGCGAGCAGTACTTC; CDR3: CAWSSTGSEQYF
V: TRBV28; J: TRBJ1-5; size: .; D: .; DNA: TGTGCCAGCAGCCCCAGTTTACAGGTCAATCAGCCCCAGCATTTT; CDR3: CASSPSLQVNQPQHF
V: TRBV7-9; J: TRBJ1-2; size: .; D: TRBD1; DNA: TGTGCCAGCAGCTACCAAGACAGGGGGATCGGAGGCTACACCTTC; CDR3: CASSYQDRGIGGYTF
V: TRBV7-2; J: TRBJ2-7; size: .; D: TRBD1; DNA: TGTGCCAGCAGCTTAACCGGGACAGGGGAGTCTCCCTACGAGCAGTACTTC; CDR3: CASSLTGTGESPYEQYF
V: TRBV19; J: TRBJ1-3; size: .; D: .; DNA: TGTGCCAGTAGTATAGATAGGGAGTCCTCTGGAAACACCATATATTTT; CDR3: CASSIDRESSGNTIYF
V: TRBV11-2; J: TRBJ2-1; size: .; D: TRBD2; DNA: TGTGCCAGCGCCGGGGCGGGAGCCCGCCTTAGGGAGCAGTTCTTC; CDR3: CASAGAGARLREQFF
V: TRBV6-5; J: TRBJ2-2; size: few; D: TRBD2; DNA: TGTGCCAGCAGGCTAGCGGGGACGAACACCGGGGAGCTGTTTTTT; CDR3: CASRLAGTNTGELFF
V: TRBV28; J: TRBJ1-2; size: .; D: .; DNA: TGTGCCAGCACAACTCTCGGTCCCGCAGGAGGCTATGGCTACACCTTC; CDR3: CASTTLGPAGGYGYTF